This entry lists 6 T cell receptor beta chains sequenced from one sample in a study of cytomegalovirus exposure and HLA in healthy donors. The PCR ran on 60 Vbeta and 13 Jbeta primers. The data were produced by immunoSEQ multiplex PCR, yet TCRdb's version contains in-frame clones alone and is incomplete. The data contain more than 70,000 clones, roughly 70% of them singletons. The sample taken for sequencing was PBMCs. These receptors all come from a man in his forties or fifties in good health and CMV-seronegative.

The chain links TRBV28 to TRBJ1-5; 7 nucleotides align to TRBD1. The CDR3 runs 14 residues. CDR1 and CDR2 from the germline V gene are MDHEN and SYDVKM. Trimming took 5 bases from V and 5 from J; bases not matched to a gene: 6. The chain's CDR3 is CASSVQGNHQPQHF. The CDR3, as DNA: TGTGCCAGCAGTGTACAGGGGAACCATCAGCCCCAGCATTTT.

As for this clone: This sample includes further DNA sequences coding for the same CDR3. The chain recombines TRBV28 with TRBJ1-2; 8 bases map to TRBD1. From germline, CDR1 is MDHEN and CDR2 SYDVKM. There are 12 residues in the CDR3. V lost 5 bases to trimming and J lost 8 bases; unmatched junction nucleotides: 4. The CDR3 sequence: CASSLQGGGYTF. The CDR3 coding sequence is TGTGCCAGCAGTCTACAGGGGGGAGGCTACACCTTC.

The CDR3 bases are TGTGCCAGCAGTTTATTCGCGACGCCGGGGTACGAGCAGTACTTC. Encoded protein: CASSLFATPGYEQYF. The chain carries TRBV27 and TRBJ2-7, with D maybe TRBD2 (5 bases). The germline V and J ends were trimmed by 1 base and 4 bases, with 14 bases remaining between them. Germline V lookup: CDR1 MNHEY, CDR2 SMNVEV (reference sequence). The CDR3 spans 15 residues.

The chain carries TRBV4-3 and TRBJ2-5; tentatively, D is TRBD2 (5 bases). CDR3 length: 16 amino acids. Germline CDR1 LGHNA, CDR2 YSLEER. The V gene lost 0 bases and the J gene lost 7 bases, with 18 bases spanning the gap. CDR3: CASSQDRSLAGGTQYF. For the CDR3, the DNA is TGCGCCAGCAGCCAAGATCGGTCGCTAGCAGGAGGGACCCAGTACTTC.

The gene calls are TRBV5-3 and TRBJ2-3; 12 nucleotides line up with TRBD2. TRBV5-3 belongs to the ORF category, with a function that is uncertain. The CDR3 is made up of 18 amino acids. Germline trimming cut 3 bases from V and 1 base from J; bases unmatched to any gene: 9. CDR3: CARSYVPGLAGGTDTQYF. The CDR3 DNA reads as TGTGCCAGAAGCTACGTCCCGGGACTAGCGGGCGGCACAGATACGCAGTATTTT.

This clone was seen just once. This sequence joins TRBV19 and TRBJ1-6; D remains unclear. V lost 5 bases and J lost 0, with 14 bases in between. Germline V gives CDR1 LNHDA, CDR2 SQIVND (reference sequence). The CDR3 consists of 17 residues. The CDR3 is CASSSLPGNSYNSPLHF. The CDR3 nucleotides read TGTGCCAGTAGTTCCCTTCCGGGGAACTCCTATAATTCACCCCTCCACTTT.